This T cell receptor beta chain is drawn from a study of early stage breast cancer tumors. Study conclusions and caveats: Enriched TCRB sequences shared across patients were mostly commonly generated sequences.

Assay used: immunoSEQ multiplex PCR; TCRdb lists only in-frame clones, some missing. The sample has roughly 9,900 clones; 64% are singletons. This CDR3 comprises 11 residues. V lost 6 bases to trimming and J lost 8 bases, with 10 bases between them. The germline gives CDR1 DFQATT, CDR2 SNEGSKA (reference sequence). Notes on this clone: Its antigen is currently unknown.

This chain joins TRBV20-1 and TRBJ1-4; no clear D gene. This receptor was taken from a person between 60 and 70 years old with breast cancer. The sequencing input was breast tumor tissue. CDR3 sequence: CSAVGFEKLFF. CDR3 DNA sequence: TGCAGTGCGGTAGGGTTCGAAAAACTGTTTTTT.